The entry below gives a single T cell receptor beta chain sequence along with its context. This record belongs to a study of blood T cell repertoires in COVID-19. Study details: Acute and convalescent COVID-19 specimens originated in the United States, Italy and Spain. Sample material is recorded as cDNA or gDNA derived from T cells, B-cell-depleted T cells, or PBMCs.

CDR3 length equals 12 residues. V lost 2 bases and J lost 6, with 8 bases in between. CDR1 is SNHLY and CDR2 is FYNNEI in the germline V gene. In the original analysis: Reference gene primer amplification in the assay estimated nucleated cell counts. TCRdb's table, derived via immunoSEQ multiplex PCR, lists solely in-frame clones and lacks some. Clonal size and the V and J genes are those of that table, whereas D and trimming came from the DNA. The sample contains roughly 350,000 clones, around nine tenths of which appear only once. The source material was peripheral blood. This clonotype was obtained from a woman aged 18-30 years who had recovered from COVID-19. V usage is TRBV2 and J usage is TRBJ2-7, with D perhaps matching TRBD2 (5 bases). The DNA of the CDR3 is TGTGCCAGCAGTGAACGAGGGTCCGAGCAGTACGTC. Encoded protein: CASSERGSEQYV.